This TCR beta chain appears in the sequencing data of a study of OX40 agonist ivuxolimab in advanced cancers. On the study more broadly: Patients with hepatocellular carcinoma, melanoma, renal cell or head and neck cancer made up the dose-escalation patients.

General study points: Clones of CD4+ and CD8+ blood T cells grew by week 6 at doses of 0.1 to 3.0 mg/kg.

With respect to this clone: Its antigen is currently unknown.

CDR3 length: 13 amino acids. Trimming took off 2 bases at V and 5 bases at J, with 7 bases between the two ends. Germline CDR1 MRHNA, CDR2 SNTAGT. Libraries were prepared by immunoSEQ multiplex PCR; TCRdb keeps only in-frame clonotypes and omits some of them. The sample includes just over 30,000 clones, 65% to 90% of them seen just once. This material consisted of CD4+ or CD8+ T cells sorted from blood, taken in a trial of the OX40 agonist ivuxolimab. The chain recombines TRBV6-4 with TRBJ2-1; no firm D call. The TCR originated in an adult with an advanced solid tumor such as melanoma, head and neck, liver or kidney cancer. CDR3 DNA sequence: TGTGCCAGCAGTGACAGGGCCCACAATGAGCAGTTCTTC. Protein sequence: CASSDRAHNEQFF.